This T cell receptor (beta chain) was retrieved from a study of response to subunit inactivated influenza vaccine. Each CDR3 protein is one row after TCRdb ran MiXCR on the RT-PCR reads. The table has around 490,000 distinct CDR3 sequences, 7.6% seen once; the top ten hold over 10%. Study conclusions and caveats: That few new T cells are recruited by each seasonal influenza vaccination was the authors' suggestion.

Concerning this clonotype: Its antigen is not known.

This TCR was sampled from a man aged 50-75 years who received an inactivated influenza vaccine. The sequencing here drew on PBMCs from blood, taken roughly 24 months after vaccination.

The CDR3 sequence: CASSIEGRSYEQYF. The CDR3 DNA sequence: TGTGCCAGTAGTATAGAAGGGAGATCCTACGAGCAGTACTTC. The rearrangement uses TRBV19 and TRBJ2-7; TRBD2 is a possible D gene (5 bases). V lost 0 bases and J 1 base, leaving 7 bases between the germline ends. The CDR3 contains 14 residues. The germline V gene encodes CDR1 LNHDA and CDR2 SQIVND (reference sequence).